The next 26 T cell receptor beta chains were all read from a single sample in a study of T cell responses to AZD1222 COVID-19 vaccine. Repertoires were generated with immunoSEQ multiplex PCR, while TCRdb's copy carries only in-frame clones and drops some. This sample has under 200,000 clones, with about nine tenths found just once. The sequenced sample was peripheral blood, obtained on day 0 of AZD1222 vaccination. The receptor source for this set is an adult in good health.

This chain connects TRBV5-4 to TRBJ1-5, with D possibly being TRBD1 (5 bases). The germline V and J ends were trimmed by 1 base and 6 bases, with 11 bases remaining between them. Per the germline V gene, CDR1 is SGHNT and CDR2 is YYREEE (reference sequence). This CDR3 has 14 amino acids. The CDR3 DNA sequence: TGTGCCAGCAGCTTGCCCGGGGCCGGTCAGCCCCAGCATTTT. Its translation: CASSLPGAGQPQHF. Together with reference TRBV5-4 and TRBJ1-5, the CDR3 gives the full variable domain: ETGVTQSPTHLIKTRGQQVTLRCSSQSGHNTVSWYQQALGQGPQFIFQYYREEENGRGNFPPRFSGLQFPNYSSELNVNALELDDSALYLCASSLPGAGQPQHFGDGTRLSIL.

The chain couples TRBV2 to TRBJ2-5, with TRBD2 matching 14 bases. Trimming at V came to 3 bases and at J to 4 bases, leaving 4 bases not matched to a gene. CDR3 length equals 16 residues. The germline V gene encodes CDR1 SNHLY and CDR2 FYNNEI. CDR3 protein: CASSEGLAGAGETQYF. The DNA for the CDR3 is TGTGCCAGCAGTGAGGGACTAGCGGGGGCGGGAGAGACCCAGTACTTC.

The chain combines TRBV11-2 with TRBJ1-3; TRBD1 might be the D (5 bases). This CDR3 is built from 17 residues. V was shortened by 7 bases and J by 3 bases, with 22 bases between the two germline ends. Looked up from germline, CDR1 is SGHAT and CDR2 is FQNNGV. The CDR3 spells CASILPPGPTDGNTIYF. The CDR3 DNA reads TGTGCCAGCATCCTCCCCCCGGGACCGACTGATGGAAACACCATATATTTT.

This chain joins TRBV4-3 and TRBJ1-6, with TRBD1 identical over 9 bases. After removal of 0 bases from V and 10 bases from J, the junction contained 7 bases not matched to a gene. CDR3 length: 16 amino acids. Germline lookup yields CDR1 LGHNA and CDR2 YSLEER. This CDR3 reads CASSQDIGTGSSPLHF. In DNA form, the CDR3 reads TGCGCCAGCAGCCAAGACATCGGGACAGGGTCGTCACCCCTCCACTTT.

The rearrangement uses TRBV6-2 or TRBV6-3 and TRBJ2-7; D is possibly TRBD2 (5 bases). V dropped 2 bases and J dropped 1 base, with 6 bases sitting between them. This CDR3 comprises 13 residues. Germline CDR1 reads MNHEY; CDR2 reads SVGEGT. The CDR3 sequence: CASSYGESYEQYF. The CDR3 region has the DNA TGTGCCAGCAGTTACGGGGAGTCCTACGAGCAGTACTTC.

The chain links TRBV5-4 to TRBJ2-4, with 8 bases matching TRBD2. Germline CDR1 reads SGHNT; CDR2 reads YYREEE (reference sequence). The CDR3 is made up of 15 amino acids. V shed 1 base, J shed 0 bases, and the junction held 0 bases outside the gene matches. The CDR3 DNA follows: TGTGCCAGCAGCTTGACTAGCGGAGCCAAAAACATTCAGTACTTC. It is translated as CASSLTSGAKNIQYF.

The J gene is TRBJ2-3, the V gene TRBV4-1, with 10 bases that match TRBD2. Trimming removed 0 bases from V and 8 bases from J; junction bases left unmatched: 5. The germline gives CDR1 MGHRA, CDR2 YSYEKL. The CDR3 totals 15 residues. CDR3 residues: CASSQDELAGRTQYF. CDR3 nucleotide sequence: TGCGCCAGCAGCCAAGATGAACTAGCGGGGCGTACGCAGTATTTT.

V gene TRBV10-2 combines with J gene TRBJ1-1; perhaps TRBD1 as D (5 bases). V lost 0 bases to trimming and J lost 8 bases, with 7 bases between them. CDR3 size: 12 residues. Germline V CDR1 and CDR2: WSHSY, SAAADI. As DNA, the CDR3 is TGCGCCAGCAGTGAGTCGAGGACAGAAGCTTTCTTT. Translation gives CASSESRTEAFF.

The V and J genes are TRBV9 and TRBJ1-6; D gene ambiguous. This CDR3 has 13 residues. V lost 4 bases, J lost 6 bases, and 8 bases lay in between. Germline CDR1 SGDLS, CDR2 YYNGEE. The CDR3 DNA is TGTGCCAGCAGCCTGGTGGGTAATTCACCCCTCCACTTT. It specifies CASSLVGNSPLHF.

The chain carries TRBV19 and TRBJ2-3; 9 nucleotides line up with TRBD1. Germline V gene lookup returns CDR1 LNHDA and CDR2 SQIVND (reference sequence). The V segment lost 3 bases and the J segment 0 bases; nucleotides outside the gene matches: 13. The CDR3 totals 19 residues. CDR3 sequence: CASSIKGTGSLLSTDTQYF. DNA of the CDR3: TGTGCCAGTAGTATTAAGGGGACAGGGAGTCTCCTCAGCACAGATACGCAGTATTTT.

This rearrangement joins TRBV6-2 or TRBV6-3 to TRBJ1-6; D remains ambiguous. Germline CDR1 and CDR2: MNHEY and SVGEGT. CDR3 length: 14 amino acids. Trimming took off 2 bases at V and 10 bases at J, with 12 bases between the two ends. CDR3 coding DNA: TGTGCCAGCAGTTACCTCAAGCCGGGGTCACCCCTCCACTTT. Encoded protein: CASSYLKPGSPLHF.

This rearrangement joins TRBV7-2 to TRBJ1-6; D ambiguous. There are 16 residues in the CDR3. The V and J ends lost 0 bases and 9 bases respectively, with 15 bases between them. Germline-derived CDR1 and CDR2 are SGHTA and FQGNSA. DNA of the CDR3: TGTGCCAGCAGCTTAGCGCGGGCCGCCATTGGTTCACCCCTCCACTTT. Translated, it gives CASSLARAAIGSPLHF.

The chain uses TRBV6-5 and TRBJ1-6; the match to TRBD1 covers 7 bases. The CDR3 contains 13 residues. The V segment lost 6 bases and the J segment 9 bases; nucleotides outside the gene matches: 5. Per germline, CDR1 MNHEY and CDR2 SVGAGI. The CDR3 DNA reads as TGTGCCAGCAGACAGGGGATGAGTTCACCCCTCCACTTT. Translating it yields CASRQGMSSPLHF.

This CDR3 is CATSSRGAGTDYGYTF. CDR3 sequence (DNA): TGTGCCACCAGTTCTCGGGGGGCGGGAACGGACTATGGCTACACCTTC. The chain uses TRBV24-1 and TRBJ1-2; D perhaps matches TRBD1 (6 bases). Per germline, CDR1 KGHDR and CDR2 SFDVKD. Trimming removed 6 bases at V and 3 bases at J, with 19 bases between. This CDR3 has 16 amino acids.

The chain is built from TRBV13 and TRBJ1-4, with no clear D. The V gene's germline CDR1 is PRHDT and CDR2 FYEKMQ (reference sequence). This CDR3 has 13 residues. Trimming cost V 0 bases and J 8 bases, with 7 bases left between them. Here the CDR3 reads CASSLGQREKLFF. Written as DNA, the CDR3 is TGTGCCAGCAGCTTAGGACAACGAGAAAAACTGTTTTTT.

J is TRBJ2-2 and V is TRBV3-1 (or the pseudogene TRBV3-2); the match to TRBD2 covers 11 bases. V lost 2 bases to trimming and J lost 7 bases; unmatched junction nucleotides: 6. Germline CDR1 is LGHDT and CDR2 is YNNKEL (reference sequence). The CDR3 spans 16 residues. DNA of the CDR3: TGTGCCAGCAGCCAATTTAGCGGGGGGGCCCTCGGGGAGCTGTTTTTT. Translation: CASSQFSGGALGELFF.

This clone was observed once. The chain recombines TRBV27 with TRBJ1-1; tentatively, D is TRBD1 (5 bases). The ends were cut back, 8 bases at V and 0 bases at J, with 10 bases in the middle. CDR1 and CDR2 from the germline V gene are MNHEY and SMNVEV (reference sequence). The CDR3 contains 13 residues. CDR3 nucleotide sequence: TGTGCCAGCCTCGGGACGGTGAACACTGAAGCTTTCTTT. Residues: CASLGTVNTEAFF.

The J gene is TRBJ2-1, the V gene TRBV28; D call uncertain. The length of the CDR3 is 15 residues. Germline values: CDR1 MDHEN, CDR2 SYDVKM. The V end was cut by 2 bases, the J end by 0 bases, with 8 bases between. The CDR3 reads CASSLLLSSYNEQFF. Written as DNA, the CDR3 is TGTGCCAGCAGTTTACTGCTTAGCTCCTACAATGAGCAGTTCTTC. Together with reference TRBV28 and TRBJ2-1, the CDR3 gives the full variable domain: DVKVTQSSRYLVKRTGEKVFLECVQDMDHENMFWYRQDPGLGLRLIYFSYDVKMKEKGDIPEGYSVSREKKERFSLILESASTNQTSMYLCASSLLLSSYNEQFFGPGTRLTVL.

CDR3 sequence reads: CASSYSDREWFDTF. The DNA for the CDR3 is TGTGCCAGCAGTTACTCTGACAGGGAGTGGTTTGACACCTTC. The chain carries TRBV6-6 and TRBJ1-2, with TRBD1 matching over 7 bases. Germline values: CDR1 MNHNY, CDR2 SVGAGI (reference sequence). The CDR3 totals 14 residues. The V gene end was trimmed by 0 bases and the J gene end by 12 bases; junction bases not matched to a gene: 10.

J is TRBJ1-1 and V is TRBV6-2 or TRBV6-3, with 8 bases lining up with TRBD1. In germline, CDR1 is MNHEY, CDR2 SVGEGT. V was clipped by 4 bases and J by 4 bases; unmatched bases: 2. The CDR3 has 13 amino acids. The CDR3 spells CASSSTGGTEAFF. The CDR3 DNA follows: TGTGCCAGCAGTTCCACAGGGGGCACTGAAGCTTTCTTT.

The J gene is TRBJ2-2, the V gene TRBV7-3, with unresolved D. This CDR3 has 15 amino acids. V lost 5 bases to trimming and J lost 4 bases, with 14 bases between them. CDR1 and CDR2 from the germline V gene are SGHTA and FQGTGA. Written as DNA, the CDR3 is TGTGCCAGCAGCCACCCAGGTGTGGGCACCGGGGAGCTGTTTTTT. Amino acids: CASSHPGVGTGELFF.

The CDR3 protein is CASSKQINTEAFF. Written as DNA, the CDR3 is TGTGCCAGCAGTAAACAGATTAACACTGAAGCTTTCTTT. The rearrangement links TRBV6-5 to TRBJ1-1, with D unresolved. V lost 5 bases and J lost 2, with 9 bases in between. Per the germline V gene, CDR1 is MNHEY and CDR2 is SVGAGI. This CDR3 region has 13 residues.

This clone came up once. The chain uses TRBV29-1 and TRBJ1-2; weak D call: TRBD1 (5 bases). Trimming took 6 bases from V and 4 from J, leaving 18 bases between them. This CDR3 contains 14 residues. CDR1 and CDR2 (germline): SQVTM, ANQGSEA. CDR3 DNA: TGCAGCGTCGGTTCGTGGGGGTTGAGCTATGGCTACACCTTC. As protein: CSVGSWGLSYGYTF.

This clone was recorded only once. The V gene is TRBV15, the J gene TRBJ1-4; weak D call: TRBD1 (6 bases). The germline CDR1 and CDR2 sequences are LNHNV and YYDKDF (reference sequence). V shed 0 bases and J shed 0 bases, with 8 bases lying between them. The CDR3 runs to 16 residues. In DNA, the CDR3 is TGTGCCACCAGCAGAGACAGGGGATCAACTAATGAAAAACTGTTTTTT. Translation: CATSRDRGSTNEKLFF. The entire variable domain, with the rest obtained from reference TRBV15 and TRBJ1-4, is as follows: DAMVIQNPRYQVTQFGKPVTLSCSQTLNHNVMYWYQQKSSQAPKLLFHYYDKDFNNEADTPDNFQSRRPNTSFCFLDIRSPGLGDTAMYLCATSRDRGSTNEKLFFGSGTQLSVL.

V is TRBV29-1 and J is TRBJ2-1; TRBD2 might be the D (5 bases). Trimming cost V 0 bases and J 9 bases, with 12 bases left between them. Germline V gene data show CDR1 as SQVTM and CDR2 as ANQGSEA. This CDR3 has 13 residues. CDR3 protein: CSVEELAGSEQFF. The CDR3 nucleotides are TGCAGCGTTGAAGAGCTAGCAGGCAGTGAGCAGTTCTTC.

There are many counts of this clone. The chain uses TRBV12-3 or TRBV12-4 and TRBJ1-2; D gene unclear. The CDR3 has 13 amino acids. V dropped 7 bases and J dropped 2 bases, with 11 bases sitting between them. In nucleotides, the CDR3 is TGTGCCAGCACCAGGACCGAGAACTATGGCTACACCTTC. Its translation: CASTRTENYGYTF.